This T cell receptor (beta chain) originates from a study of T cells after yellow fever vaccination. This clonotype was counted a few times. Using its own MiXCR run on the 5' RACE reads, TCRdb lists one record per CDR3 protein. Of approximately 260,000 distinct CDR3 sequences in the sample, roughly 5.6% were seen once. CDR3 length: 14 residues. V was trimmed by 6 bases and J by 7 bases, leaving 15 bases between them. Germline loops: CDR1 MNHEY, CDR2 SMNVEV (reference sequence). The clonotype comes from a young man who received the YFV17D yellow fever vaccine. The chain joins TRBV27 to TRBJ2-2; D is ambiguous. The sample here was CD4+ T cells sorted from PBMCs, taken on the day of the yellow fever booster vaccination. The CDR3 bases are TGTGCCAGCAGGTCCCCGCCCTCGTACGGGGAGCTGTTTTTT. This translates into CASRSPPSYGELFF.